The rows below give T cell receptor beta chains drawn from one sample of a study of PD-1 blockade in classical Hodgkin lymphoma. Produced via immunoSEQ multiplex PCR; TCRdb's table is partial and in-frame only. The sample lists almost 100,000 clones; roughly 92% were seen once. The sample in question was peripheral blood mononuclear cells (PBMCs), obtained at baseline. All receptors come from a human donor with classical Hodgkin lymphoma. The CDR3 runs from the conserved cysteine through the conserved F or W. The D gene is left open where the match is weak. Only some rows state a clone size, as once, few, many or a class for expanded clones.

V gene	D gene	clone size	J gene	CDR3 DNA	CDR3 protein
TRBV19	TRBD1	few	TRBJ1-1	TGTGCCAGTAGCAACCGGGACAGGGGCGTTTTGGGAGCTTTCTTT	CASSNRDRGVLGAFF
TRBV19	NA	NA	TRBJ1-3	TGTGCCAGTAAGGAGATACACTCTGGAAACACCATATATTTT	CASKEIHSGNTIYF
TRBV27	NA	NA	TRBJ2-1	TGTGCCAGCAGGACTCCAAGCGGGGAGCAGTTCTTC	CASRTPSGEQFF
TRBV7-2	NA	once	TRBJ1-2	TGTGCCAGCAGCTTAGGGATCGGGGGGGCGCGGGGCTACACCTTC	CASSLGIGGARGYTF
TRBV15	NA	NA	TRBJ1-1	TGTGCCACCACATCTCAGAGGGGGAACACTGAAGCTTTCTTT	CATTSQRGNTEAFF
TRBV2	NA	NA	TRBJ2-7	TGTGCCAGCACAGGGGCTCCAAAACGAGGGCAGTACTTC	CASTGAPKRGQYF
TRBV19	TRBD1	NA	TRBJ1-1	TGTGCCAGTAACGGACAGGAGAACACTGAAGCTTTCTTT	CASNGQENTEAFF
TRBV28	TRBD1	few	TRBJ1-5	TGTGCCAGCAGTAGTTGGACAGGTAGCAATCAGCCCCAGCATTTT	CASSSWTGSNQPQHF
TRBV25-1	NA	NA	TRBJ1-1	TGTGCCAGCATCAAAGGTCCGGTCAACACTGAAGCTTTCTTT	CASIKGPVNTEAFF
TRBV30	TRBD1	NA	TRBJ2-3	TGTGCCTGGACCGATAGGACAGGGGGCAGGGATACGCAGTATTTT	CAWTDRTGGRDTQYF
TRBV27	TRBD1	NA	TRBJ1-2	TGTGCCAGCAGTGGACAGGGGGCGCGTGGCTACACCTTC	CASSGQGARGYTF
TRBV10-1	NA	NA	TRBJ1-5	TGCGCCAGCAGTGAGTCCGGGGATCAGCCCCAGCATTTT	CASSESGDQPQHF
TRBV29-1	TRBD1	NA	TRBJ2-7	TGCAGAGGGGACAGGGTCTACGAGCAGTACTTC	CRGDRVYEQYF
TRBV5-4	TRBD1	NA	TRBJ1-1	TGTGCCAGCAGCTTGGGGACAGGGGAGGCTTTCTTT	CASSLGTGEAFF
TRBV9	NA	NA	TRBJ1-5	TGTGCCAGCAGCGTAGCCTCAGGGGTGGGACAGCCCCAGCATTTT	CASSVASGVGQPQHF
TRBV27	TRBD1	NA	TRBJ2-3	TGTGCCAGCAGTCCGGGACAGGGGTCGTTTCCAGATCCTTATACGCAGTATTTT	CASSPGQGSFPDPYTQYF
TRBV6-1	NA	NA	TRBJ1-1	TGTGCCAGCAGTGAAGCCAGGGGCACTGAAGCTTTCTTT	CASSEARGTEAFF
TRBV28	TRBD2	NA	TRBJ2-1	TGTGCCAGCCGCCAGGGCGGGGCTAGCGGTCCGACCTACAATGAGCAGTTCTTC	CASRQGGASGPTYNEQFF
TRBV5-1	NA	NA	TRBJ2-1	TGCGCCAGCAGCTTGGCAGGGGGGGGCACCTCCTACAATGAGCAGTTCTTC	CASSLAGGGTSYNEQFF
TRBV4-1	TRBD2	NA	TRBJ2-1	TGCGCCAGCAGCCTCCTCCCCAGGCTAGCGGGAGGTCTCTGGAAGCATGAGCAGTTCTTC	CASSLLPRLAGGLWKHEQFF
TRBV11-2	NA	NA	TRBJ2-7	TGTGCCAGCAGCTTTACCTTGACAGAAACCTACGAGCAGTACTTC	CASSFTLTETYEQYF
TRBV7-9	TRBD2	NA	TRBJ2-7	TGTGCCAGCAGCTTGGGAGGGGTTGGGTACGAGCAGTACTTC	CASSLGGVGYEQYF
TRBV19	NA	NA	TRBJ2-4	TGTGCCAGTAGTATCTGGGGGGACGCCAAAAACATTCAGTACTTC	CASSIWGDAKNIQYF